This T cell receptor (beta chain) was found in a study of T cell responses to AZD1222 COVID-19 vaccine. Overall study: Second-dose groups at about 4 or about 12 weeks were pooled.

Trimming cost V 7 bases and J 8 bases, with 17 bases left between them. The CDR3 sequence is 13 residues long. Generated by immunoSEQ multiplex PCR, the TCRdb table keeps only in-frame clones and is missing some. The repertoire consists of 85,000 to 130,000 clones, with around 91% occurring once and the leading ten covering around a sixth. General study points: CD4 TCRs covered the whole spike, strongest at regions 160-218 and 743-854. The donors showed a predominance of white British ancestry and of females, with possible underestimation of clonal diversity.

Note on this clone: Its target is unknown.

The specimen was peripheral blood, collected on day 0 of AZD1222 vaccination. The clonotype originates from an adult in good health. The chain uses TRBV12-3 or TRBV12-4 and TRBJ1-2; D gene uncertain. The CDR3: CASTLIRGTGYTF. The CDR3 nucleotides read TGTGCCAGCACCCTTATCCGGGGAACGGGCTACACCTTC.